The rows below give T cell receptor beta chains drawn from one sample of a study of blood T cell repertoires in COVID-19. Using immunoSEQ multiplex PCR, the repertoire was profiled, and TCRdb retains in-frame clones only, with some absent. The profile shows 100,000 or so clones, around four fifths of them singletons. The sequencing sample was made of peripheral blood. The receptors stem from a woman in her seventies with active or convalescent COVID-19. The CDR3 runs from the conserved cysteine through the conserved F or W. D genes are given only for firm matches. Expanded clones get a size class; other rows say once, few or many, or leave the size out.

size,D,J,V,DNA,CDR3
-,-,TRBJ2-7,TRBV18,TGTGCCAGCTCACCTGGGACACTGACCTACGAGCAGTACTTC,CASSPGTLTYEQYF
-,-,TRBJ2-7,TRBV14,TGTGCCAGCAGCCAAGGCACTACCGGATACGAGCAGTACTTC,CASSQGTTGYEQYF
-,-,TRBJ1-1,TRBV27,TGTGCCAGCAGTTTCAAGGGGGACACTGAAGCTTTCTTT,CASSFKGDTEAFF
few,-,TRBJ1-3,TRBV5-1,TGCGCCAGCAGCCCCGGAGGAACTGGAAACACCATATATTTT,CASSPGGTGNTIYF
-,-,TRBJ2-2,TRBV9,TGTGCCAGCACCTCCTCTTCGAACACCGGGGAGCTGTTTTTT,CASTSSSNTGELFF
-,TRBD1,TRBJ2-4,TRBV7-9,TGTGCCAGCAGCTCCGGGACAGTAAACATTCAGTACTTC,CASSSGTVNIQYF
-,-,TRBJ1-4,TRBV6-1,TGTGCCAGCAGTTCTAGTGAAAAACTGTTTTTT,CASSSSEKLFF
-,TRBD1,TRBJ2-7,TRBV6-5,TGTGCCAGCATCTGGACAGGGGGCTCCTACGAGCAGTACTTC,CASIWTGGSYEQYF
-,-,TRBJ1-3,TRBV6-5,TGTGCCAGCAGTCTCGGAGGTGGCTCTGGAAACACCATATATTTT,CASSLGGGSGNTIYF
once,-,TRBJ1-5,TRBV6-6,TGTGCCAGCAGTCGCCTTGGCGGTTCTTATAGCAATCAGCCCCAGCATTTT,CASSRLGGSYSNQPQHF
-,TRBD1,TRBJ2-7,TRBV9,TGTGCCAGCAGCCAATTTTCGGGACAGGGACCCTACGAGCAGTACTTC,CASSQFSGQGPYEQYF
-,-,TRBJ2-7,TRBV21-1,TGTGCCAGCAGCGCTCCAAGGGGGTCCTACGAGCAGTACTTC,CASSAPRGSYEQYF
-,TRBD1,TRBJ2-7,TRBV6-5,TGTGCCAGCAGTTACAACGACAGGGCCTACGAGCAGTACTTC,CASSYNDRAYEQYF
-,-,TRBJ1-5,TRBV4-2,TGTGCCAGCAGCCAAGAGCGGGGGCAGCCCCAGCATTTT,CASSQERGQPQHF
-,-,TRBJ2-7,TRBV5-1,TGCGCCAGCAGCTTGGTTGGAGGGGACCCCACCTACGAGCAGTACTTC,CASSLVGGDPTYEQYF
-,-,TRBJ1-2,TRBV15,TGTGCCACCAGCCCGGACCAACGGGAGTTCTATGGCTACACCTTC,CATSPDQREFYGYTF
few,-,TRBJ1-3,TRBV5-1,TGCGCCAGCAGCTCGGGACTTCTTGGAAACACCATATATTTT,CASSSGLLGNTIYF
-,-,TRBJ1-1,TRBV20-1,TGCCAAGGGAGCGCAAGCACTGAAGCTTTCTTT,CQGSASTEAFF
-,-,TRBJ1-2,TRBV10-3,TGTGCCATCAGCCCCGGGGATGGGTCTTCTGGTGGCTACACCTTC,CAISPGDGSSGGYTF
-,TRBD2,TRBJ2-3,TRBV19,TGTGCCAGTAGTACTCGACTAGCAGGGACAGATACGCAGTATTTT,CASSTRLAGTDTQYF
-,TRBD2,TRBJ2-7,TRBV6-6,TGTGCCAGCAGTTCGACTAGCGGGGGATACGAGCAGTACTTC,CASSSTSGGYEQYF
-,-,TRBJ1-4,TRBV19,TGTGCCAGTAGTATTATGGGGCAGGGTGGTAAACTGTTTTTT,CASSIMGQGGKLFF
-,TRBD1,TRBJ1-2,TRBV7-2,TGTGCCAGCAGCTCCCGGGACAGGGGATTGGGCTACACCTTC,CASSSRDRGLGYTF
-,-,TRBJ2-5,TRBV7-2,TGTGCCAGCAGCTTGGAGCGGGAGACCCAGTACTTC,CASSLERETQYF
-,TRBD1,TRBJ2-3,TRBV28,TGTGCCAGCAGTCCTATCCCGACAGGGGATGTTGGCACAGATACGCAGTATTTT,CASSPIPTGDVGTDTQYF
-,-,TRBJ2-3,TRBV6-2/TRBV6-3,TGTGCCAGCAGTTCCTGGGGGGGGGCTGAAGGAACAGATACGCAGTATTTT,CASSSWGGAEGTDTQYF
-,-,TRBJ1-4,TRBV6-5,TGTGCCAGCAGTTACAGCAGGGTAGGAGAAAAACTGTTTTTT,CASSYSRVGEKLFF
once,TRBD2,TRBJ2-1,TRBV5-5,TGTGCCAGCAGCATTACCGGGACTACCATAGACAATGAGCAGTTCTTC,CASSITGTTIDNEQFF